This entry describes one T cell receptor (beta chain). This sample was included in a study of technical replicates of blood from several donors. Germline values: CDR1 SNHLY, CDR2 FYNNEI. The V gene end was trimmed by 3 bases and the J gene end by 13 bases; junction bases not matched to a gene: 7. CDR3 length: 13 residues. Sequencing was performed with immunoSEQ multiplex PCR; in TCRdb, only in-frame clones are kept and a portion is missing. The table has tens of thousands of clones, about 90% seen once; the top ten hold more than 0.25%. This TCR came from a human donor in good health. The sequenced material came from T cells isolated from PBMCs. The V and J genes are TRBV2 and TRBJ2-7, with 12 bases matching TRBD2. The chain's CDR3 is CASSDMLAGGVYF. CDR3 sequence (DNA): TGTGCCAGCAGTGACATGCTAGCGGGGGGGGTATACTTC.